These 11 T cell receptor beta chains came from one sample sequenced in a study of T cells in Graves' hyperthyroidism and ophthalmopathy. The CDR3 regions of TCR beta were amplified from RNA transcripts. HTBI primers were employed in a first-round RT-PCR of the TCR CDR3. A single record per CDR3 protein comes from TCRdb applying MiXCR to the multiplex PCR reads. The sample lists some 460,000 distinct CDR3 sequences; 15% to 19% were seen once. Input material: blood. The source is a woman under 30 with Graves' hyperthyroidism.

The chain recombines TRBV6-9 with TRBJ2-5; the match to TRBD2 covers 10 bases. Unmatched junction bases numbered 16, after V lost 3 bases and J lost 0 bases. Germline V gene lookup returns CDR1 MNHGY and CDR2 SVAAGI. The length of the CDR3 is 20 residues. The CDR3: CASSYGLLAGVGSYQETQYF. DNA of the CDR3: TGTGCCAGCAGTTACGGACTCCTAGCGGGAGTAGGATCGTACCAAGAGACCCAGTACTTC.

In its sample, this clonotype was seen many times. V usage is TRBV6-1 and J usage is TRBJ2-7; a weak D match, TRBD2 (6 bases). There are 15 residues in the CDR3. Between the trimmed V and J ends, which lost 6 bases and 5 bases, there was a span of 20 bases. Germline loops: CDR1 MNHNS, CDR2 SASEGT. The CDR3 nucleotides are TGTGCCAGCAGACCCGGGACTCTCCTGAGGGACGAGCAGTACTTC. Amino acids: CASRPGTLLRDEQYF.

This clonotype has at least ten counts. The V and J genes are TRBV6-2 or TRBV6-3 and TRBJ2-5; 10 bases are a match to TRBD2. Losses at the gene ends were 7 bases for V and 2 bases for J; bases not matched to a gene: 10. From germline, CDR1 is MNHEY and CDR2 SVGEGT. The CDR3 totals 16 residues. Here the CDR3 reads CASTQASGGSQETQYF. The CDR3, as DNA: TGTGCCAGCACCCAAGCTAGCGGGGGATCTCAAGAGACCCAGTACTTC.

This clonotype was recorded many times. The chain recombines TRBV2 with TRBJ2-7, with 7 bases identical to TRBD1. The CDR3 totals 15 residues. V shed 5 bases, J shed 0 bases, and the junction held 7 bases outside the gene matches. CDR1 and CDR2 (germline): SNHLY, FYNNEI. The CDR3, as DNA: TGTGCCAGCAGTTATCGACAGGGTTCCTCCTACGAGCAGTACTTC. It codes for CASSYRQGSSYEQYF. Full variable domain (outside the CDR3, taken from reference TRBV2 and TRBJ2-7): EPEVTQTPSHQVTQMGQEVILRCVPISNHLYFYWYRQILGQKVEFLVSFYNNEISEKSEIFDDQFSVERPDGSNFTLKIRSTKLEDSAMYFCASSYRQGSSYEQYFGPGTRLTVT.

This clonotype was seen ten or more times. This chain connects TRBV6-1 to TRBJ1-5; tentative D call: TRBD1 (6 bases). Between the trimmed V and J ends, which lost 8 bases and 4 bases, there was a span of 15 bases. This CDR3 has 14 amino acids. Germline V gene data show CDR1 as MNHNS and CDR2 as SASEGT. CDR3 region: CASLGGTKNQPQHF. CDR3 nucleotide sequence: TGTGCCAGCCTCGGGGGGACAAAGAATCAGCCCCAGCATTTT.

This chain joins TRBV29-1 and TRBJ2-7; D is unresolved. The V gene's germline CDR1 is SQVTM and CDR2 ANQGSEA. The CDR3 is made up of 12 amino acids. V was clipped by 0 bases and J by 5 bases, with 8 bases between them. In DNA, the CDR3 is TGCAGCGTTGAAGATGGGGTCCACGAGCAGTACTTC. Its protein product is CSVEDGVHEQYF.

This clonotype was found many times. The chain employs TRBV28 and TRBJ1-5; D unresolved. The germline V and J ends were trimmed by 5 bases and 5 bases, with 7 bases remaining between them. Germline loops: CDR1 MDHEN, CDR2 SYDVKM. The CDR3 contains 12 residues. The CDR3 region has the DNA TGTGCCAGCAGTGGATGGGATCAGCCCCAGCATTTT. Amino acid sequence: CASSGWDQPQHF.

This clonotype was seen ten or more times. V and J are TRBV12-3 or TRBV12-4 and TRBJ2-5; maybe TRBD2 (5 bases). The CDR3 contains 13 residues. V was pared by 2 bases and J by 3 bases, with 7 bases between. The CDR3 is CASSLLGKETQYF. CDR3 DNA sequence: TGTGCCAGCAGTTTACTCGGGAAAGAGACCCAGTACTTC.

Worth noting for this clonotype: The junction departs from the called germline gene at one end, perhaps through a read error. DNA of the CDR3: TGTGCCAGCAAGGGACTGGCGGGAGGCTCGACCTACAAGCAGTACTTC. Its translation is CASKGLAGGSTYKQYF. This sequence joins TRBV6-1 and TRBJ2-7; 8 bases match TRBD2. Germline lookup yields CDR1 MNHNS and CDR2 SASEGT. This CDR3 is 16 amino acids long.

The table lists this clonotype with many counts. The chain employs TRBV10-3 and TRBJ2-7; 7 bases map to TRBD2. Germline V gene sequence: CDR1 ENHRY, CDR2 SYGVKD. V trimming: 6 bases; J trimming: 0 bases; junction bases outside the gene matches: 5. This CDR3 region has 14 residues. The CDR3 spells CAISPGGNSYEQYF. CDR3 coding DNA: TGTGCCATCAGCCCGGGGGGAAACTCCTACGAGCAGTACTTC.

This chain connects TRBV19 to TRBJ1-5; possibly TRBD1 for D (6 bases). CDR3 length equals 13 residues. Trimming stripped 7 bases from V and 9 bases from J, with 16 bases between. The germline gives CDR1 LNHDA, CDR2 SQIVND (reference sequence). The CDR3 protein is CASTTGTRVPQHF. Here the CDR3 DNA reads TGTGCCAGTACCACAGGGACGAGGGTGCCCCAGCATTTT.